A selection of T cell receptor beta chains follows, all from one sample in a study of blood T cell repertoires in COVID-19. Sequenced by immunoSEQ multiplex PCR; TCRdb stores in-frame clones only, minus some. The sample includes about 180,000 clones, about nine tenths seen only once; the top ten take under 2%. Input material: peripheral blood. Every receptor here comes from a man aged 18 to 30 who had recovered from COVID-19. Both conserved end residues are part of each CDR3. Each record gives: J gene, D gene, clone size, V gene, CDR3 protein, CDR3 DNA. A D gene is named only where the DNA matches it firmly. Size tells how often a clone was seen (once, few, many) or the class of an expanded clone, and some rows leave it out.

TRBJ1-1 | TRBD1 | once | TRBV4-3 | CASSPRLDRGTEAFF | TGCGCCAGCAGCCCACGTTTGGACAGGGGGACTGAAGCTTTCTTT
TRBJ2-1 | TRBD2 | NA | TRBV5-4 | CASSLLAGGGFGNEQFF | TGTGCCAGCAGCTTGCTAGCGGGAGGGGGGTTTGGTAATGAGCAGTTCTTC
TRBJ1-4 | NA | NA | TRBV6-5 | CASRRDFATNEKLFF | TGTGCCAGTCGCCGGGATTTTGCAACTAATGAAAAACTGTTTTTT
TRBJ2-1 | NA | few | TRBV5-1 | CASSLAGNEQFF | TGCGCCAGCAGCTTGGCGGGAAATGAGCAGTTCTTC
TRBJ2-1 | NA | few | TRBV21-1 | CASSKGGLAVSYNEQFF | TGTGCCAGCAGCAAAGGGGGTCTAGCGGTCTCCTACAATGAGCAGTTCTTC
TRBJ2-1 | NA | NA | TRBV5-1 | CASRTVYNEQFF | TGCGCCAGCCGTACGGTCTACAATGAGCAGTTCTTC
TRBJ2-1 | TRBD2 | NA | TRBV27 | CASSLLAGVTYNEQFF | TGTGCCAGCAGTTTGCTAGCGGGAGTTACCTACAATGAGCAGTTCTTC
TRBJ1-2 | NA | NA | TRBV6-1 | CASSELYGYTF | TGTGCCAGCAGTGAACTCTATGGCTACACCTTC
TRBJ2-7 | TRBD2 | NA | TRBV7-2 | CASSSTSGSSYEQYF | TGTGCCAGCAGTTCGACTAGCGGGAGCTCCTACGAGCAGTACTTC
TRBJ2-1 | NA | NA | TRBV20-1 | CSARGLIEQFF | TGCAGTGCTAGAGGACTGATTGAGCAGTTCTTC
TRBJ2-7 | NA | NA | TRBV7-2 | CASSLERGAEQYF | TGTGCCAGCAGCTTAGAAAGAGGAGCCGAGCAGTACTTC
TRBJ2-7 | TRBD2 | NA | TRBV2 | CASSEYVAGASYEQYF | TGTGCCAGCAGTGAATACGTAGCGGGAGCAAGCTACGAGCAGTACTTC
TRBJ1-1 | TRBD1 | NA | TRBV6-5 | CASMTGDKNTEAFF | TGTGCCAGCATGACAGGGGACAAGAACACTGAAGCTTTCTTT